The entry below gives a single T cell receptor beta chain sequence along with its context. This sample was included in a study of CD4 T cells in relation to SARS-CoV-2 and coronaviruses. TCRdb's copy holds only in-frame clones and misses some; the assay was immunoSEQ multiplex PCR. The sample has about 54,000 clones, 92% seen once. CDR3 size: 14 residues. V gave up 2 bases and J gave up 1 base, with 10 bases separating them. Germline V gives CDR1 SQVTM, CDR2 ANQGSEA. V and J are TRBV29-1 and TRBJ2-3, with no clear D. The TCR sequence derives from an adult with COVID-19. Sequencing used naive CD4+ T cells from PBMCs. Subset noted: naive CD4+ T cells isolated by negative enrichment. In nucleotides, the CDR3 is TGCAGCGTTGAATCCCGGGTTGGCACAGATACGCAGTATTTT. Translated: CSVESRVGTDTQYF.